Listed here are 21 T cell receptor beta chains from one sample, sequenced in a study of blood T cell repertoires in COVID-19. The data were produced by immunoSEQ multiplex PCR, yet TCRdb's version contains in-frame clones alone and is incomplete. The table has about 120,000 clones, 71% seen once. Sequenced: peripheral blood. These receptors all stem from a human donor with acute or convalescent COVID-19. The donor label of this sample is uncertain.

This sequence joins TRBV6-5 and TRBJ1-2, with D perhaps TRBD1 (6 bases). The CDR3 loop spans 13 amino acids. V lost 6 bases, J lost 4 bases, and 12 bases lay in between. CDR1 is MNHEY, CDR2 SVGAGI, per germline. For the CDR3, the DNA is TGTGCCAGCAGCCGGGACACCTCCTATGGCTACACCTTC. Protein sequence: CASSRDTSYGYTF.

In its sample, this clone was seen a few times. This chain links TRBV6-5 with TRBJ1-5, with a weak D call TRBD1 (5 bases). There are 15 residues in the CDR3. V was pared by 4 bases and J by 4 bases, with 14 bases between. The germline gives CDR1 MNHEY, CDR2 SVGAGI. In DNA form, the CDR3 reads TGTGCCAGCAGTTGGTCAGGGATAGGTAATCAGCCCCAGCATTTT. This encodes CASSWSGIGNQPQHF.

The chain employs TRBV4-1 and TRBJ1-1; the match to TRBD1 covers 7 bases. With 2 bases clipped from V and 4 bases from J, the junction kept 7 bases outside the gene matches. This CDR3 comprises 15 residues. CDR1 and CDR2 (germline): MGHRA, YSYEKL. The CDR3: CASSQRDQGVTEAFF. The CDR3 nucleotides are TGCGCCAGCAGCCAACGAGACCAGGGGGTCACTGAAGCTTTCTTT.

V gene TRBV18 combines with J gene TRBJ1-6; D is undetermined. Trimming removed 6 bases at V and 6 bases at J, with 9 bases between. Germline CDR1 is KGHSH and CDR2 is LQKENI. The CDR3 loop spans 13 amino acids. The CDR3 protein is CASSEGFNSPLHF. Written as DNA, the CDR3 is TGTGCCAGCTCGGAGGGTTTTAATTCACCCCTCCACTTT.

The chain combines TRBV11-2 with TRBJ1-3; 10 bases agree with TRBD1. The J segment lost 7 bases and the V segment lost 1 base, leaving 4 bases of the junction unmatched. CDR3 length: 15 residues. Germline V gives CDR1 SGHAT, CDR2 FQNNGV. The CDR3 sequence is CASSLGGTGANTIYF. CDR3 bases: TGTGCCAGCAGCTTAGGGGGGACAGGGGCTAACACCATATATTTT.

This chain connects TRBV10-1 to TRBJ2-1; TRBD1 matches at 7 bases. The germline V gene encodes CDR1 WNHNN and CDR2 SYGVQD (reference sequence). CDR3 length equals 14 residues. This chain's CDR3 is CPSTPGQRYNEQFF. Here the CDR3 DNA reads TGCCCAAGCACCCCGGGACAGAGATACAATGAGCAGTTCTTC.

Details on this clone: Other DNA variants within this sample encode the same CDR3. The CDR3 sequence: CASSLGTGSYEQYF. For the CDR3, the DNA is TGTGCCAGCAGCTTAGGCACAGGGTCCTACGAGCAGTACTTC. The chain links TRBV11-2 to TRBJ2-7; a possible D gene is TRBD1 (6 bases). Trimming took 1 base from V and 1 from J, leaving 8 bases between them. The CDR3 totals 14 residues. Germline CDR1 reads SGHAT; CDR2 reads FQNNGV.

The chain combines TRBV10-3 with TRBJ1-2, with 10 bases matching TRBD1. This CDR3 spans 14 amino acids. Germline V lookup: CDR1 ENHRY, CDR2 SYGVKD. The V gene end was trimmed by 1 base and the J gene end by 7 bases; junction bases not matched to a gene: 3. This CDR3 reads CAISEWGQGSGYTF. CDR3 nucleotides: TGTGCCATCAGTGAGTGGGGACAGGGGTCTGGCTACACCTTC.

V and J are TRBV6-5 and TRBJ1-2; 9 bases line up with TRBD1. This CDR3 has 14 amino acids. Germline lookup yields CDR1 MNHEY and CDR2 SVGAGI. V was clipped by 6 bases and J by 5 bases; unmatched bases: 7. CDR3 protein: CASSNPTGGYGYTF. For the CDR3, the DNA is TGTGCCAGCAGCAACCCGACAGGGGGGTATGGCTACACCTTC.

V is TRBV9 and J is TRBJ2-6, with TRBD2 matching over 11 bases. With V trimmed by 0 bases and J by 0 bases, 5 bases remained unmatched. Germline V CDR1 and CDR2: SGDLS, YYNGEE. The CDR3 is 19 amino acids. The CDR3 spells CASSVGSSGGYSGANVLTF. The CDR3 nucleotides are TGTGCCAGCAGCGTAGGTTCTAGCGGGGGGTACTCTGGGGCCAACGTCCTGACTTTC.

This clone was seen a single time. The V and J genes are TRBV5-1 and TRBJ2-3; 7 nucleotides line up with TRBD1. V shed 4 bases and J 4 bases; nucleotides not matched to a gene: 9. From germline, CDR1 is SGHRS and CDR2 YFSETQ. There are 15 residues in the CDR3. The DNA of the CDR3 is TGCGCCAGCAGCCCGACAGGGCTGGCCGCAGATACGCAGTATTTT. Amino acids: CASSPTGLAADTQYF.

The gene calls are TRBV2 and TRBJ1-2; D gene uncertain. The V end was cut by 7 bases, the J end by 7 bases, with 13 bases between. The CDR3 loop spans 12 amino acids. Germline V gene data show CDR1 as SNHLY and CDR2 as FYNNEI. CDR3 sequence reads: CASTWGESGYTF. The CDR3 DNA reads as TGTGCCAGCACATGGGGAGAAAGTGGCTACACCTTC.

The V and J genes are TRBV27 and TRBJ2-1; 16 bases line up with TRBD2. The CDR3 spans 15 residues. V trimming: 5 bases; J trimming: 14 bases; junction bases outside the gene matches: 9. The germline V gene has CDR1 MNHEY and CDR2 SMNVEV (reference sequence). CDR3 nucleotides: TGTGCCAGCAGTAAACCGGGACTAGCGGGGGGGCGGGAGTTCTTC. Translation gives CASSKPGLAGGREFF.

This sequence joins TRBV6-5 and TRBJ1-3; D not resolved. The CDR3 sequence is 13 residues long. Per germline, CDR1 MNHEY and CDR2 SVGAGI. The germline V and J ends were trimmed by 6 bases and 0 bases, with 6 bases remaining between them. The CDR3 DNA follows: TGTGCCAGCAGCGGGGTCTCTGGAAACACCATATATTTT. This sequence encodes CASSGVSGNTIYF.

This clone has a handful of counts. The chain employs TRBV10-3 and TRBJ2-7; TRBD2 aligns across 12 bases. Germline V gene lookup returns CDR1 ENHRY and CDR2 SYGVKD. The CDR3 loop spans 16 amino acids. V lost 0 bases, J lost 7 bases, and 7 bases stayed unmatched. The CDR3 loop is CAISESASGGAREQYF. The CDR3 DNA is TGTGCCATCAGTGAGTCGGCTAGCGGGGGGGCGAGAGAGCAGTACTTC.

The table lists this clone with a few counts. The chain's CDR3 is CAWSGRQGLYEQYF. The CDR3, as DNA: TGTGCCTGGAGTGGGCGACAGGGGTTGTACGAGCAGTACTTC. V and J are TRBV30 and TRBJ2-7; TRBD1 matches 8 bases. Germline V gene sequence: CDR1 GTSNPN, CDR2 SVGIG (reference sequence). With V trimmed by 1 base and J by 4 bases, 6 bases remained unmatched. This CDR3 region has 14 residues.

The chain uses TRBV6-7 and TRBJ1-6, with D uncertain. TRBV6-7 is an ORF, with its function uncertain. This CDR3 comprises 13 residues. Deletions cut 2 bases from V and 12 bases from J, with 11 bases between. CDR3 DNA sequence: TGTGCCAGCAGTTACGACTGCGGCGGACCCCTCCACTTT. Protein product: CASSYDCGGPLHF.

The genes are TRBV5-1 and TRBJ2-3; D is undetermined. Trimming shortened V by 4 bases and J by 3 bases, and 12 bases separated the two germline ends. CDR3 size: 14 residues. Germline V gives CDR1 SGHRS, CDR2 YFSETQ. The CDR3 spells CASSLVPWTDTQYF. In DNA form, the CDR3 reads TGCGCCAGCAGCCTAGTACCCTGGACAGATACGCAGTATTTT. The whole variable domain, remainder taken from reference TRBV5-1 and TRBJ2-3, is KAGVTQTPRYLIKTRGQQVTLSCSPISGHRSVSWYQQTPGQGLQFLFEYFSETQRNKGNFPGRFSGRQFSNSRSEMNVSTLELGDSALYLCASSLVPWTDTQYFGPGTRLTVL.

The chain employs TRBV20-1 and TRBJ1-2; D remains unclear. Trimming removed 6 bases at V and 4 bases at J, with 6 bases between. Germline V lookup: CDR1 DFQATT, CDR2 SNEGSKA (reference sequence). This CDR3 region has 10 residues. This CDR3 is CSADFYGYTF. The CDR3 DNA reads TGCAGTGCGGACTTCTATGGCTACACCTTC.

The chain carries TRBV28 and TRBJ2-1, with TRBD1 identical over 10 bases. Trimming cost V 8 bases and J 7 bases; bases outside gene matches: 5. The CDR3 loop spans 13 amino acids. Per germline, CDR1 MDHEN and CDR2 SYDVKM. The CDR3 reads CASRTGGWNEQFF. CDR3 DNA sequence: TGTGCCAGCCGGACAGGGGGGTGGAATGAGCAGTTCTTC.

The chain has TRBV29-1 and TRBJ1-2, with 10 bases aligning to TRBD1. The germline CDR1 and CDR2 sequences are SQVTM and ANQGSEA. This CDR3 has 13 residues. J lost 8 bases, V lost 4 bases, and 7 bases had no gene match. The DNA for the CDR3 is TGCAGCGTTGGGGACAGGGGATGGCGAGGCTACACCTTC. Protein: CSVGDRGWRGYTF. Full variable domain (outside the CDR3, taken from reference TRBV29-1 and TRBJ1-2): SAVISQKPSRDICQRGTSLTIQCQVDSQVTMMFWYRQQPGQSLTLIATANQGSEATYESGFVIDKFPISRPNLTFSTLTVSNMSPEDSSIYLCSVGDRGWRGYTFGSGTRLTVV.